Listed here are 2 T cell receptor beta chains from one sample, sequenced in a study of identical twins. TCRdb re-called the 5' RACE reads with MiXCR, one entry per CDR3 protein. Here the sample spans 470,000 or so distinct CDR3 sequences, 20% to 30% being singletons. These same data were also listed under a study on T cells expressing NK-cell markers.

Specimen: CD4+ T cells sorted from blood. These receptors all stem from a woman under 30 in good health.

The genes are TRBV9 and TRBJ1-6; D is unresolved. Germline CDR1 is SGDLS and CDR2 is YYNGEE. V was shortened by 3 bases and J by 7 bases, with 17 bases between the two germline ends. CDR3 length: 16 residues. Here the CDR3 DNA reads TGTGCCAGCAGCGAACTAATCGGCGGGCAGAATTCACCCCTCCACTTT. This codes for CASSELIGGQNSPLHF.

This clonotype came up a few times. V and J are TRBV20-1 and TRBJ2-1, with 9 bases aligning to TRBD2. The V gene end was trimmed by 6 bases and the J gene end by 0 bases; junction bases not matched to a gene: 6. CDR1 DFQATT and CDR2 SNEGSKA come from the germline V gene (reference sequence). CDR3 size: 15 residues. The CDR3 here is CSAAGTSSSYNEQFF. The CDR3, as DNA: TGCAGTGCAGCCGGGACTAGCAGCTCCTACAATGAGCAGTTCTTC.